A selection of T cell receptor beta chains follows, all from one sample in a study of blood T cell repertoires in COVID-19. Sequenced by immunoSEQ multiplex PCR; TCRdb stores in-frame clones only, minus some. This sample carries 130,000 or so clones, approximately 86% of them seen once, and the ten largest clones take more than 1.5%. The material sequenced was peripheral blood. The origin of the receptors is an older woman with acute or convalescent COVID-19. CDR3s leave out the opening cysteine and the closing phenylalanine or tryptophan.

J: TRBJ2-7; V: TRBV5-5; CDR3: ASSLAGISSYEQY
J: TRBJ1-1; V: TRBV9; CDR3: ASSNQVNTEAF
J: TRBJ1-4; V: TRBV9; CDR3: ASSAAVTHGGNEKLF
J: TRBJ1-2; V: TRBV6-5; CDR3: ASSYSRGGGYT
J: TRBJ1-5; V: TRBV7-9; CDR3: ASSSDRGSNQPQH
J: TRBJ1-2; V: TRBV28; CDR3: ASGQVGDGYT
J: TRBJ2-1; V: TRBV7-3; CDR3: ASSLTDRGRRAYNEQF
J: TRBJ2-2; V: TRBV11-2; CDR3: ASSSKPGQGLGGELF
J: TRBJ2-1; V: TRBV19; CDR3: ASRLAGGFLYNEQF
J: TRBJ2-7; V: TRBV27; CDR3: ASSLTDVGLSYEQY
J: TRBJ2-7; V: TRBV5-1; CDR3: ASSLTGTGTYEQY
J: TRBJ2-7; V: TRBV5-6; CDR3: ASSRQYEQY
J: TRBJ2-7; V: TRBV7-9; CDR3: ASSGRDIPHEQY
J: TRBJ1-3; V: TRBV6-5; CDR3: ASSYGPGNTIY
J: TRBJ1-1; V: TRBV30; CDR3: ASHLLRARNTEAF
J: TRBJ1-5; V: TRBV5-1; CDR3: ASSLEGTGDGNQPQH
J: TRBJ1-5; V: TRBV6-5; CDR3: ASTQSPSQPQH
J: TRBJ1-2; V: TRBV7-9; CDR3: ASSYGQEEGYT
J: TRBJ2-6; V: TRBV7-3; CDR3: ASSSQGNSGANVLT
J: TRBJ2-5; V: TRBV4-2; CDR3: ASSQEQGQETQY
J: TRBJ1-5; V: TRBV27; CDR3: ASRPYAGDSNQPQH
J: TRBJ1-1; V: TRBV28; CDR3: ASSFGGGRGNTEAF
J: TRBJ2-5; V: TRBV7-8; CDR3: ASSLDRGTETQY
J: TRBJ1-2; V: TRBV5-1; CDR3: ASSREGVYGYT
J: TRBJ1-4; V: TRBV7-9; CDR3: ASSLGGDGTNEKLF
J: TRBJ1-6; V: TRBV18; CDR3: ASSEAGTGNSPLH
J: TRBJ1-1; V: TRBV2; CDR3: ASSQQGANTEAF
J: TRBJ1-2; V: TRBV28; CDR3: ASSHPLGQGYGYT
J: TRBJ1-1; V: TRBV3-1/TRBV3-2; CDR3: ASSQGGNTEAF
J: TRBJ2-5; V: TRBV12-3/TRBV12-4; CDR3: ASSRTPEKTQY
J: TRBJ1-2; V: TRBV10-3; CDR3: AISESAEANYGYT
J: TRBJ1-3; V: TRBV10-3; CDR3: ASGTGSGNTIY
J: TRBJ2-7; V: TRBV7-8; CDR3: ASGRRGSYEQY
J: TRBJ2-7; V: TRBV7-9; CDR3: ASSLSEASREQY
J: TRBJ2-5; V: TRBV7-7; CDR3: ASSLGTSGLETQY
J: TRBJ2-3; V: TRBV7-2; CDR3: ASSSDRGVDTQY
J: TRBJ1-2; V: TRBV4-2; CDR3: ASSQDPGTPLHYGYT
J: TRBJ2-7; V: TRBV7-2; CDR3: ASSQESRLAGVGIYEQY
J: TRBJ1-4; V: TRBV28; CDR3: ASSLGSAGEKLF
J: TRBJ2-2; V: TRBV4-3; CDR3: ASRRASNTGELF
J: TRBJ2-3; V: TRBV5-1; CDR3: ASSSQGSDGDTQY
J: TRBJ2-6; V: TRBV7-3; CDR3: ASALVGSSGANVLT
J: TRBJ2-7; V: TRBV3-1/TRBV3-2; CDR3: ASSQGQGGSPYEQY
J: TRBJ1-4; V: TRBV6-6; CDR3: ASSLGQGPVKEKLF
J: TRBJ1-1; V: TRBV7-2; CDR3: ASSLVARADTEAF
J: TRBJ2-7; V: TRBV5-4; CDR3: ASSFGQYEQY
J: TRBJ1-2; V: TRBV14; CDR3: ASSQDDWPRGYT
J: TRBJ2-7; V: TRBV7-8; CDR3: ASSLDVGQGFGYEQY
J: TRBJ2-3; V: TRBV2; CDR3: ASSISGTRATDTQY
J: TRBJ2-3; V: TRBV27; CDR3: ASSFYRGGAGTQY